This T cell receptor (beta chain) was profiled in a study of blood T cell repertoires in COVID-19. Study-level background: PBMCs, B-cell-depleted T cells, or T cells were the source of the cDNA or gDNA that made up the material.

V was pared by 2 bases and J by 6 bases, with 8 bases of the junction left unmatched. The CDR3 loop spans 15 amino acids. Germline loops: CDR1 SGHVS, CDR2 FNYEAQ. This clone is classed as medium-sized. Individuals aged 18 to 89 years were recruited from roughly 23 US areas. Cohorts were determined from participant-reported clinical history. The method was immunoSEQ multiplex PCR; TCRdb's version includes in-frame clones alone and lacks a portion of them. The top ten hold 4.3% of the sample, which has roughly 220,000 clones, around 84% seen once. The receptor was derived from a man aged 30 to 45 with acute COVID-19. The rearrangement joins TRBV7-6 to TRBJ2-7, with 9 bases fitting TRBD2. Sequencing was done on a sample of PBMCs or T cells enriched from blood (not recorded which). CDR3 coding DNA: TGTGCCAGCAGCTTATTTGCGGGGGGGCCCGGCGAGCAGTACTTC. Its protein product is CASSLFAGGPGEQYF.